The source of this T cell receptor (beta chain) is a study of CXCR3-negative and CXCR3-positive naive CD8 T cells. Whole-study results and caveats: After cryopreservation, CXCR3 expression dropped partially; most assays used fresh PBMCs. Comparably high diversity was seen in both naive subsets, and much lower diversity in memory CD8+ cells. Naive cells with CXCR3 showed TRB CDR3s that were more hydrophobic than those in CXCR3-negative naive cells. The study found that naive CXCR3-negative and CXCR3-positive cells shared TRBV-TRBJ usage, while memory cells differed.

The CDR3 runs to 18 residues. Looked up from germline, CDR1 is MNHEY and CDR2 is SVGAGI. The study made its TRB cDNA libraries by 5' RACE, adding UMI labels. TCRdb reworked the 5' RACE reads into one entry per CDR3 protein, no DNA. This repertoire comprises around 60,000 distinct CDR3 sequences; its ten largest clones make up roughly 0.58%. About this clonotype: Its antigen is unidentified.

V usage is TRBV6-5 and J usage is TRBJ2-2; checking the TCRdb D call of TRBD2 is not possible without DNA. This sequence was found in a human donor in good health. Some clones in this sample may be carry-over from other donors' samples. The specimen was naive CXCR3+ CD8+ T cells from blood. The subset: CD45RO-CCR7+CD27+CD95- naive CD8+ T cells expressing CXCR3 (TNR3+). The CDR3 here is CASSYSKARGFNTGELFF.